This T cell receptor beta chain was identified in a study of immune evolution from preneoplasia to lung adenocarcinoma (dated by TCRdb to about 2021). About the full investigation: HLA loss of heterozygosity was observed in around 7.5%, 14% and 36% of AIS, MIA and ADC lesions, respectively, and was not observed in any AAH lesions. According to the study, about 100 samples were used for TCR sequencing. The overall cohort comprised 53 patients with pulmonary nodules who underwent surgical resection. TCR sequencing data were obtained from about 50 patients. Resected precursor lesions (AAH, AIS, MIA) and invasive adenocarcinomas were compared with paired morphologically normal lung tissue. Whole exome sequencing and methylation data from the same cohort of nodules were integrated with the immune data. Sample size was determined by specimen availability and not by a prior power calculation. POLYSOLVER was used to infer class I HLA alleles from exome data, and LOHHLA was used to detect allele-specific HLA loss. The study combined immune gene expression, TCR sequencing and multiplex immunofluorescence to profile immune contexture across lung adenocarcinoma precursors and invasive adenocarcinoma. Results and caveats for the whole study, not just this receptor: Normal lung had the highest top T cell clone frequencies, and these frequencies appeared to fall progressively from AAH through AIS, MIA and invasive adenocarcinoma. The findings rested on association rather than direct causation, and larger cohorts with long-term follow-up and longitudinal biopsies were considered necessary. All patients were from Japan and China, so applicability to Western populations was uncertain. Compared with EGFR-mutant or double wild-type lesions, KRAS-mutant nodules had the highest T cell clonality. Clonality was highest in normal lung, while later-stage lesions appeared to have lower clonality but higher T cell density and diversity.

A note on this clone: This receptor's antigen is unknown. No much larger clone is present one base from it, and per-base qualities are unavailable.

The germline V gene encodes CDR1 MNHEY and CDR2 SVGAGI. V gives up 6 bases and J gives up 1 base, and the segment between their germline ends measures 12 bases. From its cysteine to its phenylalanine, the CDR3 spans 14 amino acids. CDR3 DNA is the only sequence kept; it has 42 bases, read in frame from the first base. The immunoSEQ hsTCRbeta Kit was used to sequence TCR beta CDR3 regions from DNA. Turning to the authors' computational methods: TCR sequencing data were analysed with the ImmunoSEQ Analyzer. T cell clonality was defined as 1 minus Pielou's evenness, as computed on productive rearrangements. To measure T cell diversity, the inverse Simpson index was applied to productive templates. T cell density was expressed as TCR beta template counts normalized to usable DNA, with usable DNA estimated by amplifying and sequencing housekeeping genes. Two-sided Kruskal-Wallis tests were used to compare TCR metrics across histologic stages. This immuneACCESS table, as held by TCRdb, lists in-frame sequences with V and J called but not all clones. Of the missing ones, under half trace to an unresolved V gene in checked studies; the others have no known cause. That table gives V, J and clone size, and the DNA gave D and trimming. The sample yields some 15,000 clones; around 84% were counted once. Roughly 3% of the sample goes to the ten largest clones.

Resection was performed on patients in Japan or China between the mid-2010s and the late 2010s. The histologic diagnosis of each case was independently confirmed on H&E slides by two lung cancer pathologists. To enrich premalignant or tumor cells for nucleic acid extraction, macro-dissection was performed after pathologic assessment. FFPE tissue was used for DNA isolation with the AllPrep DNA/RNA FFPE Kit. The sample taken for sequencing was FFPE minimally invasive lung adenocarcinoma tissue. In the paper's terms, the cell subset or site label means: micro-invasive lung adenocarcinoma (MIA). This receptor was obtained from a person aged 55 to 79 with lung adenocarcinoma. The sequence links TRBV6-5 to TRBJ1-1, with TRBD1 as a weak D call on 5 bases. The DNA sequence is TGTGCCAGCAGCCACGGACACCCGAACACTGAAGCTTTCTTT. Its coded protein is CASSHGHPNTEAFF.